Each of the 15 T cell receptor beta chains below was sequenced from the same sample in a study of blood T cell repertoires in COVID-19. Here immunoSEQ multiplex PCR was the method, and the copy in TCRdb shows in-frame clones only, minus some. The sample holds about 200,000 clones; less than 90% are singletons and the top ten take roughly 2.2%. The sequencing sample was made of peripheral blood. The receptors here all came from a woman aged 50 to 60 with acute or convalescent COVID-19.

The chain uses TRBV6-5 and TRBJ1-1, with D perhaps matching TRBD1 (5 bases). This CDR3 is built from 14 residues. V lost 5 bases, J lost 3 bases, and 13 bases lay in between. Germline lookup yields CDR1 MNHEY and CDR2 SVGAGI. CDR3 DNA: TGTGCCAGCAGTCCCCTGCGGGGGGACACTGAAGCTTTCTTT. Translation: CASSPLRGDTEAFF.

As DNA, the CDR3 is TGTGCCAGCAGCTTGGAGGGGCCCTACGAGCAGTACTTC. Protein product: CASSLEGPYEQYF. V usage is TRBV5-7 and J usage is TRBJ2-7; D is possibly TRBD1 (5 bases). TRBV5-7 belongs to the ORF category, with a function that is uncertain. Trimming stripped 0 bases from V and 2 bases from J, with 6 bases between. The CDR3 runs to 13 residues.

CDR3 sequence reads: CASSPPGIPGGELFF. The CDR3 coding sequence is TGTGCCAGCAGCCCCCCCGGGATCCCAGGCGGGGAGCTGTTTTTT. This chain uses TRBV6-5 with TRBJ2-2; TRBD2 might be the D (5 bases). This CDR3 comprises 15 residues. Germline V gene lookup returns CDR1 MNHEY and CDR2 SVGAGI. Deletions cut 6 bases from V and 7 bases from J, with 18 bases between.

The rearrangement uses TRBV12-5 and TRBJ1-4, with 7 bases identical to TRBD1. The junction had 7 bases not matched to a gene; V was cut back by 5 bases and J by 7 bases. CDR1 is LGHNT, CDR2 FRNRAP, per germline. This CDR3 has 14 amino acids. The CDR3 region is CASGQGTVGEKLFF. CDR3 sequence (DNA): TGTGCTAGTGGTCAGGGGACAGTCGGTGAAAAACTGTTTTTT. The variable domain in full, with the rest retrieved from reference TRBV12-5 and TRBJ1-4, is DARVTQTPRHKVTEMGQEVTMRCQPILGHNTVFWYRQTMMQGLELLAYFRNRAPLDDSGMPKDRFSAEMPDATLATLKIQPSEPRDSAVYFCASGQGTVGEKLFFGSGTQLSVL.

The V gene is TRBV6-5, the J gene TRBJ2-6; 9 bases are a match to TRBD1. Germline CDR1 reads MNHEY; CDR2 reads SVGAGI. The length of the CDR3 is 15 residues. V was clipped by 6 bases and J by 0 bases; unmatched bases: 0. The CDR3 here is CASRTGGSGANVLTF. DNA of the CDR3: TGTGCCAGCAGGACAGGGGGCTCTGGGGCCAACGTCCTGACTTTC.

This rearrangement joins TRBV5-1 to TRBJ1-6; tentative D call: TRBD1 (5 bases). The CDR3 is 14 amino acids. Germline CDR1 SGHRS, CDR2 YFSETQ. V lost 1 base and J 5 bases, leaving 7 bases between the germline ends. This CDR3 reads CASSLQGDNSPLHF. Here the CDR3 DNA reads TGCGCCAGCAGCTTGCAAGGGGATAATTCACCCCTCCACTTT.

The chain uses TRBV6-2 or TRBV6-3 and TRBJ2-7; 10 bases fit TRBD2. Germline V CDR1 and CDR2: MNHEY, SVGEGT. V shed 5 bases and J 2 bases; nucleotides not matched to a gene: 3. This CDR3 contains 14 residues. Here the CDR3 DNA reads TGTGCCAGCAGTCTAGCGGGAGCAACCTACGAGCAGTACTTC. The encoded protein is CASSLAGATYEQYF.

V gene TRBV30 combines with J gene TRBJ1-5; 8 bases fit TRBD1. Germline V gives CDR1 GTSNPN, CDR2 SVGIG (reference sequence). Trimming removed 1 base from V and 0 bases from J; junction bases left unmatched: 2. CDR3 length: 15 residues. CDR3 coding DNA: TGTGCCTGGAGTGAGGGGACAGGTAGCAATCAGCCCCAGCATTTT. It encodes CAWSEGTGSNQPQHF.

V gene TRBV7-2 combines with J gene TRBJ2-7, with D possibly matching TRBD2 (5 bases). V lost 6 bases and J 2 bases, leaving 17 bases between the germline ends. CDR3 length: 15 residues. CDR1 is SGHTA, CDR2 FQGNSA, per germline. CDR3 sequence (DNA): TGTGCCAGCAGTTATACAAGGGAGTTCGCCTACGAGCAGTACTTC. As protein: CASSYTREFAYEQYF.

The CDR3 sequence is CASSYGLGGSRNEQFF. DNA for the CDR3: TGTGCCAGCAGTTACGGTCTCGGCGGGTCTCGCAATGAGCAGTTCTTC. J is TRBJ2-1 and V is TRBV6-5, with D possibly being TRBD2 (5 bases). The germline CDR1 and CDR2 sequences are MNHEY and SVGAGI. Trimming cost V 2 bases and J 6 bases, with 17 bases left between them. The CDR3 is made up of 16 amino acids.

The chain employs TRBV6-1 and TRBJ2-1, with TRBD2 identical over 7 bases. Germline CDR1 and CDR2: MNHNS and SASEGT. V lost 3 bases, J lost 0 bases, and 8 bases stayed unmatched. CDR3 length equals 17 residues. As DNA, the CDR3 is TGTGCCAGCAGTGACCGCCGGGACTATAGCTCCTACAATGAGCAGTTCTTC. It translates to CASSDRRDYSSYNEQFF.

The V gene is TRBV3-1 (or the pseudogene TRBV3-2), the J gene TRBJ2-1; TRBD2 aligns across 10 bases. CDR1 and CDR2 from the germline V gene are LGHDT and YNNKEL (reference sequence). The CDR3 loop spans 16 amino acids. V lost 1 base, J lost 7 bases, and 7 bases stayed unmatched. CDR3 nucleotide sequence: TGTGCCAGCAGCCAAGTCGGGTCTAGCGGGAGAAATGAGCAGTTCTTC. It specifies CASSQVGSSGRNEQFF.

The chain recombines TRBV30 with TRBJ2-1; the D is unclear. CDR1 and CDR2 from the germline V gene are GTSNPN and SVGIG (reference sequence). The CDR3 has 11 amino acids. V shed 1 base and J shed 10 bases, with 8 bases lying between them. The CDR3 protein is CAWSAEREQFF. CDR3 bases: TGTGCCTGGAGTGCGGAGCGCGAGCAGTTCTTC.

The rearrangement uses TRBV6-2 or TRBV6-3 and TRBJ2-1; TRBD2 aligns across 7 bases. Germline V CDR1 and CDR2: MNHEY, SVGEGT. The V and J ends lost 4 bases and 5 bases, in that order; junction bases with no gene match: 5. This CDR3 has 14 residues. DNA of the CDR3: TGTGCCAGCAGTTTTAGCGGGCCCCACAATGAGCAGTTCTTC. As protein: CASSFSGPHNEQFF.

The CDR3 nucleotides are TGTGCCAGCATCCGGACTAGCGGAAGAGTAACAGATACGCAGTATTTT. Its protein is CASIRTSGRVTDTQYF. V gene TRBV7-9 combines with J gene TRBJ2-3, with 10 bases lining up with TRBD2. CDR1 is SEHNR and CDR2 is FQNEAQ in the germline V gene (reference sequence). Losses at the gene ends were 7 bases for V and 3 bases for J; bases not matched to a gene: 10. The CDR3 consists of 16 residues.